This TCR beta chain was identified during a study of T cells after yellow fever vaccination. The study made its TCR cDNA through 5'RACE template switching. That step introduced a universal primer site along with UMIs. TCRdb re-derived calls from the 5' RACE reads in MiXCR, one entry per CDR3 protein. Here the sample spans approximately 550,000 distinct CDR3 sequences, roughly 21% being singletons. Trimming at V came to 6 bases and at J to 2 bases, leaving 2 bases not matched to a gene. Germline assignment: CDR1 MNHNS and CDR2 SASEGT. CDR3 length: 14 amino acids. This sample comprised PBMCs, obtained 15 days after the yellow fever booster vaccination. The source is a man under 40 who received the YFV17D yellow fever vaccine. The chain has TRBV6-1 and TRBJ2-3, with 10 bases that match TRBD2. The CDR3 loop is CASSGTSVTDTQYF. DNA for the CDR3: TGTGCCAGCAGCGGGACTAGCGTCACAGATACGCAGTATTTT.